This TCR beta chain was profiled in a study of graft-versus-host responses after intestinal transplantation. Study as a whole: Tacrolimus and steroids were given for three to four years to all recipients after anti-thymocyte globulin induction.

A word on this clone: Its antigen remains unknown.

This CDR3 contains 12 residues. V was cut by 5 bases and J by 2 bases, with 5 bases left in between. Germline V gene sequence: CDR1 SEHNR, CDR2 FQNEAQ (reference sequence). Using immunoSEQ multiplex PCR, the repertoire was profiled, and TCRdb retains in-frame clones only, with some absent. The profile shows around 99,000 clones, roughly 86% of them singletons. The sequencing here drew on unstimulated CD4+ T cells sorted from spleen or lymph node cells, taken before transplant. The receptor was derived from a human donor who was the organ donor for an intestinal transplant. This chain connects TRBV7-9 to TRBJ2-3, with no clear D. CDR3 nucleotide sequence: TGTGCCAGCAGCCAAACCACAGATACGCAGTATTTT. Residues: CASSQTTDTQYF.